This TCR beta chain was identified during a study of identical twins. Broader study findings: Insertions were fewer in abundant cord blood beta clonotypes, whereas memory repertoires showed none of this pattern. Recombination models fit unrelated individuals' TCR alpha sharing but underestimated twins'. Zero-insertion analyses could be partly confounded by invariant MAIT and iNKT cells.

In the case of this clonotype: The target antigen is unknown.

MiXCR, run by TCRdb on the 5' RACE reads, gives a single entry per CDR3 protein. The profile shows about 220,000 distinct CDR3 sequences, approximately 7.9% of them singletons. The CDR3 covers 16 residues. The germline V gene encodes CDR1 MGHRA and CDR2 YSYEKL. Trimming cost V 0 bases and J 4 bases, with 15 bases left between them. The same data also went into a second study, on yellow fever vaccine responses in identical twins.

The sample taken for sequencing was CD8+ T cells sorted from blood. This TCR derives from a woman under 30 in good health. The chain combines TRBV4-1 with TRBJ1-1; TRBD1 is a possible D gene (5 bases). The CDR3 reads CASSQESGHLRTEAFF. As DNA, the CDR3 is TGCGCCAGCAGCCAAGAATCAGGGCACCTACGCACTGAAGCTTTCTTT.